This T cell receptor (beta chain) was found in a study of identical twins. Study-level findings and limits: Insertions were fewer in abundant cord blood beta clonotypes, whereas memory repertoires showed none of this pattern.

V was pared by 4 bases and J by 5 bases, with 2 bases of the junction left unmatched. The CDR3 length is 13 residues. In germline, CDR1 is SGHRS, CDR2 YFSETQ. This clonotype was seen more than once but under ten times. What it binds is unknown. One entry per CDR3 protein results from TCRdb running MiXCR on the 5' RACE reads. The table lists about 280,000 distinct CDR3 sequences, about 8.9% of them singletons. The sample also formed part of further work on yellow fever vaccine responses in identical twins.

The J gene is TRBJ2-5, the V gene TRBV5-1; 10 nucleotides match TRBD1. This receptor was obtained from a woman aged 18-29 years in good health. Material: memory (CD45RO+) T cells sorted from blood. The DNA of the CDR3 is TGCGCCAGCAGCGGGGGACAGGGGGAGACCCAGTACTTC. This translates into CASSGGQGETQYF.